The clone carrying this TCR beta chain was observed once. This record comes from a study of blood T cell repertoires in COVID-19. Overall study: The study drew acute and convalescent COVID-19 samples from the United States, Italy and Spain. Sources were T cells, B-cell-depleted T cells, or PBMCs; the material itself was cDNA or gDNA.

CDR1 MNHEY and CDR2 SVGAGI come from the germline V gene. The CDR3 runs to 14 residues. Deletions cut 0 bases from V and 2 bases from J, with 7 bases between. Sequencing used immunoSEQ multiplex PCR; TCRdb keeps in-frame clones, though not all of them. The sample has some 200,000 clones; roughly four fifths are singletons. This clonotype was sampled from a man aged 30-40 years with active or convalescent COVID-19. Sequencing was performed on peripheral blood. V usage is TRBV6-5 and J usage is TRBJ1-2; a weak D match, TRBD1 (5 bases). The CDR3 region is CASSYSPGNYGYTF. The CDR3 bases are TGTGCCAGCAGTTACTCCCCAGGGAACTATGGCTACACCTTC.